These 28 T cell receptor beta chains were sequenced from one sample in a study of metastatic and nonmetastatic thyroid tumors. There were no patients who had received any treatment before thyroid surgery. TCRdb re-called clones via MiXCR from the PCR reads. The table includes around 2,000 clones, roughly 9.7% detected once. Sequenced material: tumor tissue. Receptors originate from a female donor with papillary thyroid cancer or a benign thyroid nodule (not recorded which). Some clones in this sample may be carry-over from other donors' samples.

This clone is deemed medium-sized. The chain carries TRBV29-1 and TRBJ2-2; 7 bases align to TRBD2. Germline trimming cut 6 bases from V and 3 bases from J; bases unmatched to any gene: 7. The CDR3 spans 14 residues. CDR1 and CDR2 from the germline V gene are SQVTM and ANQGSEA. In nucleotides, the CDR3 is TGCAGCGTGGGGGGAGGGATGGACACCGGGGAGCTGTTTTTT. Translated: CSVGGGMDTGELFF.

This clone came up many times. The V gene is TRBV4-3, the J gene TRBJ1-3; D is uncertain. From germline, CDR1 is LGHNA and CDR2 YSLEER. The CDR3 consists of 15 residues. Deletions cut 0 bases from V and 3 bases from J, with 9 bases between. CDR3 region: CASSQDWTGGNTIYF. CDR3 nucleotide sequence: TGCGCCAGCAGCCAAGATTGGACCGGTGGAAACACCATATATTTT.

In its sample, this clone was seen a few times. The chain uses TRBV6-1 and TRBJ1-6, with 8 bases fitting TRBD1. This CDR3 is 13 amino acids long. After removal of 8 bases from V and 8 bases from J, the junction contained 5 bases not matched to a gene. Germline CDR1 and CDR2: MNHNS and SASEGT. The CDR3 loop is CASRDRTDSPLHF. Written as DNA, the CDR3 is TGTGCCAGCCGGGACAGGACGGATTCACCCCTCCACTTT.

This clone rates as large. CDR3 region: CASSEDRSPLHF. CDR3 DNA sequence: TGCGCCAGCAGCGAGGACAGATCACCCCTCCACTTT. This chain links TRBV10-1 with TRBJ1-6; a possible D gene is TRBD1 (6 bases). The CDR3 sequence is 12 residues long. Germline CDR1 WNHNN, CDR2 SYGVQD (reference sequence). Trimming removed 6 bases at V and 10 bases at J, with 10 bases between.

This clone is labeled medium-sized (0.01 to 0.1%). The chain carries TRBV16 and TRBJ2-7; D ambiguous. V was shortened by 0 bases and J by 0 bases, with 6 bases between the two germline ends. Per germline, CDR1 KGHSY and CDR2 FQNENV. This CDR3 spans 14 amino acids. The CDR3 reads CASSQSAGSYEQYF. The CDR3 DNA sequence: TGTGCCAGCAGCCAATCGGCAGGCTCCTACGAGCAGTACTTC.

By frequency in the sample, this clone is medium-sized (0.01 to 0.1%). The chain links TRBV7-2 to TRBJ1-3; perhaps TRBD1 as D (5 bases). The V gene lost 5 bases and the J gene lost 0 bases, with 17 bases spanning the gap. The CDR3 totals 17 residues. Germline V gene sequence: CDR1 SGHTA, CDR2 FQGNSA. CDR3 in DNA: TGTGCCAGCAGCGCACTCTCCGGGACGGGCTCTGGAAACACCATATATTTT. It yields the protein CASSALSGTGSGNTIYF.

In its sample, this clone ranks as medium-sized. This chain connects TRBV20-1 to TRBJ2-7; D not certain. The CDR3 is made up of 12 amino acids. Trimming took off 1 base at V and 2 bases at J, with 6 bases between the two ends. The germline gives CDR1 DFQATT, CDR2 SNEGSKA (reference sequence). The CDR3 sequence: CSARGQTYEQYF. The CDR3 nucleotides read TGCAGTGCTAGAGGCCAGACCTACGAGCAGTACTTC.

CDR3 loop: CASRTSGGAYEQYF. As DNA, the CDR3 is TGTGCCAGCAGGACTAGCGGGGGGGCCTACGAGCAGTACTTC. The genes are TRBV6-1 and TRBJ2-7; 14 positions agree with TRBD2. This CDR3 is 14 amino acids long. The ends lost 6 bases at V and 2 bases at J; junction bases unmatched: 0. CDR1 and CDR2 from the germline V gene are MNHNS and SASEGT.

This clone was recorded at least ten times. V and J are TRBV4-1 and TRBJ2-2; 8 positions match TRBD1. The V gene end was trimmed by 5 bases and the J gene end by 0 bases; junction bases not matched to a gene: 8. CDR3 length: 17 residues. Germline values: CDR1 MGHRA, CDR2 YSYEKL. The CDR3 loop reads CASSLPGTGANTGELFF. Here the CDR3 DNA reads TGCGCCAGCAGCTTACCTGGGACAGGAGCGAACACCGGGGAGCTGTTTTTT.

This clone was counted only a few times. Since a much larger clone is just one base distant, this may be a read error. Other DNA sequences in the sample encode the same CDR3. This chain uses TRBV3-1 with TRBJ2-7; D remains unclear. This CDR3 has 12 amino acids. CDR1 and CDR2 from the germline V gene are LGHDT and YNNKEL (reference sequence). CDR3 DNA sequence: TGTGCCAGCAGCCAACAAGGTGGTGAGCAGTATTTC. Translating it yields CASSQQGGEQYF.

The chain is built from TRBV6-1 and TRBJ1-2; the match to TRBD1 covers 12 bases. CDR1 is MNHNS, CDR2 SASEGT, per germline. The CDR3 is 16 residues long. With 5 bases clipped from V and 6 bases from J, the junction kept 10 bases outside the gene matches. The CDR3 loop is CASSSAGQGAGDGYTF. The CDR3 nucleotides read TGTGCCAGCAGTAGTGCGGGACAGGGGGCTGGCGATGGCTACACCTTC.

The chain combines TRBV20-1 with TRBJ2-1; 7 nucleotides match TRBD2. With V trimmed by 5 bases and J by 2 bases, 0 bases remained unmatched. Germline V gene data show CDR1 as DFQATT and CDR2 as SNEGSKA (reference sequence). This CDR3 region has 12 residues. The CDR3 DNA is TGCAGTGCTGGGGGGGCCTACAATGAGCAGTTCTTC. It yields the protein CSAGGAYNEQFF.

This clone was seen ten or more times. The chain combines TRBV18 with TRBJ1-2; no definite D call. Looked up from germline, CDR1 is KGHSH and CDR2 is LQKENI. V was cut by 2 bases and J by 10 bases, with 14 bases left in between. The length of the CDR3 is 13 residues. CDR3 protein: CASSPEGKSSYTF. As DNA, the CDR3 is TGTGCCAGCTCACCAGAAGGGAAATCGTCCTACACCTTC.

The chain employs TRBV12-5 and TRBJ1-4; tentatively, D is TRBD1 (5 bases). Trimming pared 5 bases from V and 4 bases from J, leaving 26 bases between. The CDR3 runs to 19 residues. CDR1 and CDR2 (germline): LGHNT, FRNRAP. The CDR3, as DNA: TGTGCTAGTGGTGCTTCGGGCCTCGGAACGGGACTTAGTAATGAAAAACTGTTTTTT. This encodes CASGASGLGTGLSNEKLFF. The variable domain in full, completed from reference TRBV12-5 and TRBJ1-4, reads DARVTQTPRHKVTEMGQEVTMRCQPILGHNTVFWYRQTMMQGLELLAYFRNRAPLDDSGMPKDRFSAEMPDATLATLKIQPSEPRDSAVYFCASGASGLGTGLSNEKLFFGSGTQLSVL.

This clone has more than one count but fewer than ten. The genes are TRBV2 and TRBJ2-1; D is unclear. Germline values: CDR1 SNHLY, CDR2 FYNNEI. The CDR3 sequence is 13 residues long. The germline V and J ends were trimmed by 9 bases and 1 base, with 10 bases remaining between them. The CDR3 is CASSLGSYNEQFF. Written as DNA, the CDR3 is TGTGCCAGTAGCCTCGGGTCCTACAATGAGCAGTTCTTC.

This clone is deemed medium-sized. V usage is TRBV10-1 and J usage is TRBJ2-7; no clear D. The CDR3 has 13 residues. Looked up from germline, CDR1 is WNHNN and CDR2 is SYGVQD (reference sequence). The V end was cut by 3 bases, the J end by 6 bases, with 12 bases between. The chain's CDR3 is CASSEFRTCEQYF. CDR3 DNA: TGCGCCAGCAGTGAATTCAGGACCTGCGAGCAGTACTTC.

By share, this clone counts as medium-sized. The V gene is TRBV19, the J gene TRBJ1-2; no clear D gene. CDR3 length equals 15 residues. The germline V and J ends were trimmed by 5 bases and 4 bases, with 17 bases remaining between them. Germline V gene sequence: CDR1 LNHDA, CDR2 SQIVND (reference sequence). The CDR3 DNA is TGTGCCAGTAGTGCCTCGGACGCCCAAGGCTATGGCTACACCTTC. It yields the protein CASSASDAQGYGYTF. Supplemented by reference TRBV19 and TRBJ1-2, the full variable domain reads DGGITQSPKYLFRKEGQNVTLSCEQNLNHDAMYWYRQDPGQGLRLIYYSQIVNDFQKGDIAEGYSVSREKKESFPLTVTSAQKNPTAFYLCASSASDAQGYGYTFGSGTRLTVV.

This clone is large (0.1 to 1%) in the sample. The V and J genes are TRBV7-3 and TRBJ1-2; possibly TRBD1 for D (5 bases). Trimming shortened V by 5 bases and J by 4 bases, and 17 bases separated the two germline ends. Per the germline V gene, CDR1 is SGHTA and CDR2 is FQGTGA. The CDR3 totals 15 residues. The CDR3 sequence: CASSPSPGLGYGYTF. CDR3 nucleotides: TGTGCCAGCAGCCCCTCCCCAGGGCTTGGCTATGGCTACACCTTC.

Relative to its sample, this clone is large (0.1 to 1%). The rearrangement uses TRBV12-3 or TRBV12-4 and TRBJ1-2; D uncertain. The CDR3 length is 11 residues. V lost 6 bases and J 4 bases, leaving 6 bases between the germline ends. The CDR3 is CASRGFYGYTF. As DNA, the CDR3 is TGTGCCAGCAGGGGCTTCTATGGCTACACCTTC.

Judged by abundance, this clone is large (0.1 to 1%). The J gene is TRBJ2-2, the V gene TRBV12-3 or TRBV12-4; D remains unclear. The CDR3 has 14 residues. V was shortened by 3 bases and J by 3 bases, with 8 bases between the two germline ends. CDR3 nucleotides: TGTGCCAGCAGTTTCAATGGATACACCGGGGAGCTGTTTTTT. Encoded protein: CASSFNGYTGELFF.

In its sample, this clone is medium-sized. In DNA, the CDR3 is TGTGCCAGCAGCTTAGGGGCGGTGGCGCGGGAGACCCAGTACTTC. It is translated as CASSLGAVARETQYF. The rearrangement links TRBV7-2 to TRBJ2-5; no clear D gene. The germline V gene encodes CDR1 SGHTA and CDR2 FQGNSA. The CDR3 consists of 15 residues. V lost 1 base and J 5 bases, leaving 14 bases between the germline ends.

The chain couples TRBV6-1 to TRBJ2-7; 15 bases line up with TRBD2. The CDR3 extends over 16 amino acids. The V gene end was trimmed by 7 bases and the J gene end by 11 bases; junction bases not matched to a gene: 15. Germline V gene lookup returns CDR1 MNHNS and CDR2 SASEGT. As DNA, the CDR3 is TGTGCCAGCACCTCAACCAATGGACTAGCGGGAGGGAGGAAGTACTTC. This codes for CASTSTNGLAGGRKYF.

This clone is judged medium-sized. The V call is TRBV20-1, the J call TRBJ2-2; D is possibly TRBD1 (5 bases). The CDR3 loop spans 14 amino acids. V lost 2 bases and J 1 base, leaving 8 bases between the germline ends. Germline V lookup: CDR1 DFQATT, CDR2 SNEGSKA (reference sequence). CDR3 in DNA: TGCAGTGCTAGACGCCAGGGGAACACCGGGGAGCTGTTTTTT. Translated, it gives CSARRQGNTGELFF.

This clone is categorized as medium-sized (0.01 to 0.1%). CDR3 amino acids: CASRHRDRANTEAFF. The CDR3 coding sequence is TGTGCCAGCAGACACAGGGACAGGGCGAACACTGAAGCTTTCTTT. The V and J genes are TRBV6-1 and TRBJ1-1; 9 bases agree with TRBD1. CDR3 length: 15 residues. Trimming removed 6 bases from V and 1 base from J; junction bases left unmatched: 6. Germline values: CDR1 MNHNS, CDR2 SASEGT.

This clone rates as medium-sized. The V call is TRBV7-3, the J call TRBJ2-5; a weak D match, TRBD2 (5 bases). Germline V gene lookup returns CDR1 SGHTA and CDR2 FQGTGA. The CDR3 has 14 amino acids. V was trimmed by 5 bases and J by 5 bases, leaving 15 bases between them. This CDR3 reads CASSLQGLGETQYF. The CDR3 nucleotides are TGTGCCAGCAGCCTCCAAGGACTGGGGGAGACCCAGTACTTC.

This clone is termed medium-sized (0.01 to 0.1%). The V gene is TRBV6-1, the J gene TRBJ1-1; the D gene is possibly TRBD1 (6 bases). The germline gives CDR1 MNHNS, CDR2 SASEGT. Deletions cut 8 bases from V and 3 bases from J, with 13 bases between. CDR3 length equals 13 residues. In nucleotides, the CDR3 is TGTGCCAGCCGGTATCAGGGGTACACTGAAGCTTTCTTT. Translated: CASRYQGYTEAFF.

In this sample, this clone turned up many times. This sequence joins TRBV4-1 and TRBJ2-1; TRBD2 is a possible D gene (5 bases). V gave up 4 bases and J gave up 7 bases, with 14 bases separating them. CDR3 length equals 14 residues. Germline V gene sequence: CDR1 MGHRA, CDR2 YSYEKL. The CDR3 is CASSRVGETNEQFF. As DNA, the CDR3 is TGCGCCAGCAGCCGCGTTGGGGAGACTAATGAGCAGTTCTTC.

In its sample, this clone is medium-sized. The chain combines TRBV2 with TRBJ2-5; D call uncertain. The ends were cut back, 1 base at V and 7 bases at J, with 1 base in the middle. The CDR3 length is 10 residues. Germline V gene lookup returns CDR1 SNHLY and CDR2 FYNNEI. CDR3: CASSEGTQYF. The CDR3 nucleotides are TGTGCCAGCAGTGAAGGGACCCAGTACTTC.